What follows describes a single TCR beta chain. Its specificity is unknown. This sample stems from a study of T cell responses to AZD1222 COVID-19 vaccine. V lost 7 bases, J lost 4 bases, and 4 bases stayed unmatched. CDR1 is SGHRS and CDR2 is YFSETQ in the germline V gene. This CDR3 is built from 13 residues. This table comes from immunoSEQ multiplex PCR, and its TCRdb copy is limited to in-frame clones, with some not included. The table shows some 160,000 clones, with about 91% occurring only once. General observations from the study: Repertoires were obtained solely post-peak T cell response.

The specimen was peripheral blood, collected on day 0 of AZD1222 vaccination. The genes are TRBV5-1 and TRBJ2-7, with 11 bases that match TRBD1. This clonotype originated in an adult in good health. The CDR3 DNA reads as TGCGCCAGCGGAAGGGACAGGGGGTACGAGCAGTACTTC. It codes for CASGRDRGYEQYF.